This T cell receptor beta chain was recorded in a study of T-cell reconstitution after alpha-beta-depleted transplantation in children. Overall study findings and caveats: Two months or so post-transplant, alpha-beta T cells reportedly derived from several hundred expanded graft clones. It was newly produced T cells that mostly accounted for T-cell counts and diversity one year after transplant. Several patients had high TCRbeta diversity at day 60; it came from surviving recipient T cells and thymic progenitors.

Library preparation (for TCRbeta) was performed with unique molecular identifiers. TCRdb re-called the PCR reads with MiXCR, one entry per CDR3 protein. This table holds about 17,000 distinct CDR3 sequences, around 11% found once. V lost 2 bases, J lost 1 base, and 3 bases stayed unmatched. This CDR3 has 15 amino acids. As regards this clonotype: Its matching antigen is unknown.

This chain links TRBV12-3 or TRBV12-4 with TRBJ2-3, with 7 bases lining up with TRBD1. This clonotype originated in a boy in the first two years of life who had a stem cell transplant for Wiskott-Aldrich syndrome, so the T cells may come from the graft donor. The sequences come from PBMCs, mostly from graft donor cells, collected 180 days after TCRalphabeta/CD19-depleted stem cell transplant. The CDR3 protein is CASSLSTGGTDTQYF. CDR3 DNA sequence: TGTGCCAGCAGTTTATCAACAGGGGGCACAGATACGCAGTATTTT.